These 8 T cell receptor beta chains came from one sample sequenced in a study of regulatory T cells in long-lasting Graves disease. The time point denotes: newly diagnosed GD, antithyroid drugs for less than 3 months. PBMC RNA served as the TCR library source. Building of the TCR beta libraries involved iRepertoire HTBI primers and Arm-PCR of CDR3 regions. A single record per CDR3 protein comes from TCRdb applying MiXCR to the multiplex PCR reads. Among 450,000 to 600,000 distinct CDR3 sequences, 13% were seen once, and the ten largest hold about 10%. The data also belong to a second study, concerning T cells in Graves' hyperthyroidism and ophthalmopathy.

The sample here was peripheral blood mononuclear cells (PBMCs), taken at new diagnosis, from a patient treated with antithyroid drugs. The receptors here all came from a man under 40 with Graves disease.

This clonotype has at least ten counts. This chain links TRBV28 with TRBJ1-1, with 7 bases that match TRBD1. Germline V gene data show CDR1 as MDHEN and CDR2 as SYDVKM. V dropped 7 bases and J dropped 7; count of bases not matched to a gene: 6. The length of the CDR3 is 12 residues. This CDR3 is CASTQQGVEAFF. CDR3 DNA sequence: TGTGCCAGCACCCAGCAGGGGGTTGAAGCTTTCTTT.

The J gene is TRBJ1-3, the V gene TRBV5-4, with D maybe TRBD1 (5 bases). Per the germline V gene, CDR1 is SGHNT and CDR2 is YYREEE (reference sequence). The CDR3 runs to 15 residues. V dropped 1 base and J dropped 0 bases, with 8 bases sitting between them. The CDR3 DNA reads TGTGCCAGCAGCTTGAGGGGAGCCTCTGGAAACACCATATATTTT. It translates to CASSLRGASGNTIYF.

This clonotype was recorded once. The V gene is TRBV12-3 or TRBV12-4, the J gene TRBJ2-5; 7 bases match TRBD2. After removal of 8 bases from V and 2 bases from J, the junction contained 8 bases not matched to a gene. The CDR3 is 14 residues long. The CDR3 loop reads CASGISGAQETQYF. For the CDR3, the DNA is TGTGCCAGCGGTATCAGCGGGGCACAAGAGACCCAGTACTTC.

The chain is built from TRBV11-2 and TRBJ1-2, with 8 bases that match TRBD1. The CDR3 is made up of 15 amino acids. With 5 bases clipped from V and 5 bases from J, the junction kept 10 bases outside the gene matches. The germline V gene encodes CDR1 SGHAT and CDR2 FQNNGV. The CDR3 loop is CASSPFQGAQYGYTF. In DNA form, the CDR3 reads TGTGCCAGCAGCCCCTTTCAGGGGGCTCAATATGGCTACACCTTC.

This clonotype was observed a few times. V is TRBV5-1 and J is TRBJ1-2; D might be TRBD1 (5 bases). V lost 7 bases to trimming and J lost 0 bases, with 22 bases between them. This CDR3 contains 17 residues. Germline CDR1 SGHRS, CDR2 YFSETQ. Here the CDR3 reads CASGGAATPLANYGYTF. For the CDR3, the DNA is TGCGCCAGCGGTGGGGCGGCCACCCCCCTAGCTAACTATGGCTACACCTTC.

This clonotype came up many times. This chain joins TRBV29-1 and TRBJ2-7; 10 nucleotides match TRBD2. V shed 6 bases, J shed 3 bases, and the junction held 5 bases outside the gene matches. The CDR3 has 13 amino acids. CDR1 is SQVTM and CDR2 is ANQGSEA in the germline V gene. This CDR3 reads CSVTSGMDYEQYF. DNA of the CDR3: TGCAGCGTAACTAGCGGGATGGACTACGAGCAGTACTTC.

This clonotype was seen repeatedly, ten times or more. CDR3 sequence reads: CSASGGAHETEAFF. The CDR3 DNA is TGCAGCGCCTCTGGGGGGGCGCATGAAACTGAAGCTTTCTTT. This chain joins TRBV29-1 and TRBJ1-1; perhaps TRBD1 as D (6 bases). Trimming took 7 bases from V and 5 from J, leaving 20 bases between them. The CDR3 consists of 14 residues. CDR1 SQVTM and CDR2 ANQGSEA come from the germline V gene.

DNA of the CDR3: TGTGCCAGCAGCTTAGATCGGTGGGAGGATGGCTACACCTTC. This gives the protein CASSLDRWEDGYTF. The rearrangement uses TRBV7-9 and TRBJ1-2, with unresolved D. Germline loops: CDR1 SEHNR, CDR2 FQNEAQ (reference sequence). Trimming took 1 base from V and 6 from J, leaving 12 bases between them. The CDR3 contains 14 residues.